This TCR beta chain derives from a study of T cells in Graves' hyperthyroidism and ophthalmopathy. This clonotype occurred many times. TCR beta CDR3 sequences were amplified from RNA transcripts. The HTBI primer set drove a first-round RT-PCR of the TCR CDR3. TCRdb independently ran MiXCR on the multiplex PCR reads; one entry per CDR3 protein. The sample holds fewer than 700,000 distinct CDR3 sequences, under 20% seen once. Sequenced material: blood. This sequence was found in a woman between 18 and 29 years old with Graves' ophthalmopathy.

The CDR3 reads CASSYSPDTQYF. The CDR3 DNA follows: TGTGCCAGCAGCTACAGCCCAGATACGCAGTATTTT. V usage is TRBV11-2 and J usage is TRBJ2-3; D uncertain. The CDR3 totals 12 residues. CDR1 and CDR2 from the germline V gene are SGHAT and FQNNGV. The V end was cut by 4 bases, the J end by 4 bases, with 6 bases between.